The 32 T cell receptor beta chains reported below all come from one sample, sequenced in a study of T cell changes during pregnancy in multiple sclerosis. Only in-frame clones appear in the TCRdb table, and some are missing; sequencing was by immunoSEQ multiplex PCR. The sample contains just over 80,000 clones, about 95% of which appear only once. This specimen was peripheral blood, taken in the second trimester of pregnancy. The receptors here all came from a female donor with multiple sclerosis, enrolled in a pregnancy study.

The CDR3 bases are TGCGCCAGCAGCCAAGGACTAGCGGGAGGGCGTCACAATGAGCAGTTCTTC. It specifies CASSQGLAGGRHNEQFF. The V call is TRBV4-1, the J call TRBJ2-1, with 14 bases identical to TRBD2. Looked up from germline, CDR1 is MGHRA and CDR2 is YSYEKL. CDR3 length: 17 amino acids. After removal of 1 base from V and 5 bases from J, the junction contained 4 bases not matched to a gene.

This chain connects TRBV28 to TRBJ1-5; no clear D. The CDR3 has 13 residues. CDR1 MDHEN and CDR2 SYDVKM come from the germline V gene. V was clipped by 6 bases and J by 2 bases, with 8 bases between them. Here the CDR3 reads CASRTGGNQPQHF. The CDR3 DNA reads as TGTGCCAGCAGGACCGGGGGCAATCAGCCCCAGCATTTT.

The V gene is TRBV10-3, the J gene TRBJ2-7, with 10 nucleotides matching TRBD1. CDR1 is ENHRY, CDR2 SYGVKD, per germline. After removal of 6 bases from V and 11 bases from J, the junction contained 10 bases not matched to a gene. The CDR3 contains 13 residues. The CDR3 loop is CAISKGQGREEYF. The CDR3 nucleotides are TGTGCCATCAGCAAGGGACAGGGGAGAGAGGAGTACTTC.

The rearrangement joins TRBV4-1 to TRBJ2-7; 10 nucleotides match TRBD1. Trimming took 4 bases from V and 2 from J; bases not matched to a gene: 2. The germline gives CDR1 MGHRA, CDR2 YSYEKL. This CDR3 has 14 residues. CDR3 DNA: TGCGCCAGCAGCCTGGGACAGGGGACCTACGAGCAGTACTTC. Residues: CASSLGQGTYEQYF.

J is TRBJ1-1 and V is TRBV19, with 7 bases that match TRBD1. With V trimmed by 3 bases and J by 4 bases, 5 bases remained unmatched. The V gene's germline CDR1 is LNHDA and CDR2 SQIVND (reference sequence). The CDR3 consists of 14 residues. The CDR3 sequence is CASSMKQGSTEAFF. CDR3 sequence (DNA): TGTGCCAGTAGTATGAAACAGGGGAGCACTGAAGCTTTCTTT.

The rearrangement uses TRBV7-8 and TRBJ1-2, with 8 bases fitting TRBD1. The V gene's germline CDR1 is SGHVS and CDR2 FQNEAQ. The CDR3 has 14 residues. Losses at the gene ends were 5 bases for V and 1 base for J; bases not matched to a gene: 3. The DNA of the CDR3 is TGTGCCAGCAGCATGGGACAGGTTAACTATGGCTACACCTTC. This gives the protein CASSMGQVNYGYTF.

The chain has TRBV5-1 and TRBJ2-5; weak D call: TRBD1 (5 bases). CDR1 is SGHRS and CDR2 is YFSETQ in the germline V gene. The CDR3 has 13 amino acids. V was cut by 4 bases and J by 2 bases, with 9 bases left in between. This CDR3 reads CASSPQGQETQYF. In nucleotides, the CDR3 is TGCGCCAGCAGCCCCCAGGGACAAGAGACCCAGTACTTC.

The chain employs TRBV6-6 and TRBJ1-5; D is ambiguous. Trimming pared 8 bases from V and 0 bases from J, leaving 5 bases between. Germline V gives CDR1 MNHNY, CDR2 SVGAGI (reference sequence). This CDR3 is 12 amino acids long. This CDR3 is CASRDSNQPQHF. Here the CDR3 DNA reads TGTGCCAGCCGGGATAGCAATCAGCCCCAGCATTTT.

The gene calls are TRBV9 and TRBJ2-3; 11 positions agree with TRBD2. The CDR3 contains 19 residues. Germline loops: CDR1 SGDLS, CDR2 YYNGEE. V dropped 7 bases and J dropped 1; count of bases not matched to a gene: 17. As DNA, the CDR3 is TGTGCCAGCTGCGGCCCTACTAGCGGGAGTTGTTGGGGCACAGATACGCAGTATTTT. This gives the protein CASCGPTSGSCWGTDTQYF.

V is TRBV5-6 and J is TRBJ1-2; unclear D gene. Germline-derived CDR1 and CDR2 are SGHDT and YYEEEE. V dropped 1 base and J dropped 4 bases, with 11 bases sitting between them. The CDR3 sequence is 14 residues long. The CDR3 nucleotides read TGTGCCAGCAGCTTGCGGGGTGCGGTCTATGGCTACACCTTC. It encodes CASSLRGAVYGYTF. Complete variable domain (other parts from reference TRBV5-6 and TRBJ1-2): DAGVTQSPTHLIKTRGQQVTLRCSPKSGHDTVSWYQQALGQGPQFIFQYYEEEERQRGNFPDRFSGHQFPNYSSELNVNALLLGDSALYLCASSLRGAVYGYTFGSGTRLTVV.

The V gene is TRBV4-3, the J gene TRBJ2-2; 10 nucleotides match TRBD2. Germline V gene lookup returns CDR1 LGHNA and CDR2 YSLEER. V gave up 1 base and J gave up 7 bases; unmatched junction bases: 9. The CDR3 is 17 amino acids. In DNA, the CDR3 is TGCGCCAGCAGCCAAGTGGACTTGGGACTAGCGTACGGGGAGCTGTTTTTT. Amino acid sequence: CASSQVDLGLAYGELFF.

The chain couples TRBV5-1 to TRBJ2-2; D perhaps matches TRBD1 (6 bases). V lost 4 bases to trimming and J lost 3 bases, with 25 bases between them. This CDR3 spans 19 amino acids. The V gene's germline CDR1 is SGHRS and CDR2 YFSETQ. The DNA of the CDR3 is TGCGCCAGCAGCCGGGCAGGGGCCGGGGTCTTTTCGGACACCGGGGAGCTGTTTTTT. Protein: CASSRAGAGVFSDTGELFF.

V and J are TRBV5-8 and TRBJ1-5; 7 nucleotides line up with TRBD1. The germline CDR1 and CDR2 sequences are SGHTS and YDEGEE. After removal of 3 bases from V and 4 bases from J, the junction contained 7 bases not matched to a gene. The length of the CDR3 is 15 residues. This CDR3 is CASSWGTDPNQPQHF. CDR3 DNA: TGTGCCAGCAGCTGGGGGACAGACCCAAATCAGCCCCAGCATTTT.

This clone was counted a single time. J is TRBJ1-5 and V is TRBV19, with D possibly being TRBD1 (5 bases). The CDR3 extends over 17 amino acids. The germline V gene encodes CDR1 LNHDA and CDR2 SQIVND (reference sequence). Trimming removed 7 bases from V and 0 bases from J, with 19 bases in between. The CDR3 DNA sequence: TGTGCCAGTACCCTGCGGGGGGGGGAATATAGCAATCAGCCCCAGCATTTT. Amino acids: CASTLRGGEYSNQPQHF. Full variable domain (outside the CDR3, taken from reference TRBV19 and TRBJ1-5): DGGITQSPKYLFRKEGQNVTLSCEQNLNHDAMYWYRQDPGQGLRLIYYSQIVNDFQKGDIAEGYSVSREKKESFPLTVTSAQKNPTAFYLCASTLRGGEYSNQPQHFGDGTRLSIL.

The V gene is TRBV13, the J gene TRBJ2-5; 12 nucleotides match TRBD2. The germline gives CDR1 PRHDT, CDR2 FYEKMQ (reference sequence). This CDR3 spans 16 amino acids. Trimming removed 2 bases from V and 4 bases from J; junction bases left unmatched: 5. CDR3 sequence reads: CASSLLTSGRTETQYF. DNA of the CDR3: TGTGCCAGCAGCTTATTAACTAGCGGGAGGACAGAGACCCAGTACTTC.

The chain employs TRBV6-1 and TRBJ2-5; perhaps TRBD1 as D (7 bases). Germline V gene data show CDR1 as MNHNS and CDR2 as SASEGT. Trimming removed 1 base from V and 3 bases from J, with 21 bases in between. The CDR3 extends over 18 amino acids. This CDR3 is CASSEGRDRQHTKETQYF. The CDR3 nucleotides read TGTGCCAGCAGTGAAGGGCGGGACAGACAACACACTAAAGAGACCCAGTACTTC.

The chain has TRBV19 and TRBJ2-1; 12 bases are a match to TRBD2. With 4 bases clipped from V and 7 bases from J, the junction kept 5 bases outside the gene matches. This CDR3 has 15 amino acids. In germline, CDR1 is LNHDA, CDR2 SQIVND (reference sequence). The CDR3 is CASSNLAGGRNEQFF. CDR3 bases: TGTGCCAGTAGTAACCTAGCGGGAGGGAGGAATGAGCAGTTCTTC.

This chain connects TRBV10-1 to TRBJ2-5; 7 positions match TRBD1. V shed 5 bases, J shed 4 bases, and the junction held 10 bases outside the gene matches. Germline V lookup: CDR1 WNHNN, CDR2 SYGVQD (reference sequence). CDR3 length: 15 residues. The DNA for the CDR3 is TGCGCCAGCAGTCCCTATACCGGACAGGTAGAGACCCAGTACTTC. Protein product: CASSPYTGQVETQYF.

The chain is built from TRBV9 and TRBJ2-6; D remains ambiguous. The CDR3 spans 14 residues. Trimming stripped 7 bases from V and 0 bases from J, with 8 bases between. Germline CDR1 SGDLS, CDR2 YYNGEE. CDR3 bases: TGTGCCAGCGGCAGGATCTCTGGGGCCAACGTCCTGACTTTC. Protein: CASGRISGANVLTF.

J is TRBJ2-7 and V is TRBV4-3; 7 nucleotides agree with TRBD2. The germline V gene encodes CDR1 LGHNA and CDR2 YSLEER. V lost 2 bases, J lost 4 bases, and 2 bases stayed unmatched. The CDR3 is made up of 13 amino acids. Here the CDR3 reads CASSQWGGYEQYF. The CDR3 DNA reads TGCGCCAGCAGCCAATGGGGGGGTTACGAGCAGTACTTC.

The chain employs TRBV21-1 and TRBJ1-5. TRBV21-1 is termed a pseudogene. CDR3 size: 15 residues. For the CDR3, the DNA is TGTGCCAGCAGCAACCCCGGGACTGAGGGTCAGCCCCAGCATTTT. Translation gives CASSNPGTEGQPQHF.

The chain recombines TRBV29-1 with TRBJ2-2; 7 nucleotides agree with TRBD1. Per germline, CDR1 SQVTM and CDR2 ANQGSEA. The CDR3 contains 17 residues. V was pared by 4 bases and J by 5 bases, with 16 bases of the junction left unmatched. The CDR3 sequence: CSVAKLGQDLVTGELFF. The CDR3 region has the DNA TGCAGCGTTGCCAAGCTAGGACAGGATTTAGTGACCGGGGAGCTGTTTTTT.

The CDR3 DNA reads TGTGCCAGCAGCCACAGGGGGCACGGCAATGAGCAGTTCTTC. It encodes CASSHRGHGNEQFF. The V gene is TRBV7-2, the J gene TRBJ2-1; 9 nucleotides align to TRBD1. Trimming removed 5 bases from V and 6 bases from J; junction bases left unmatched: 5. CDR1 is SGHTA, CDR2 FQGNSA, per germline. CDR3 length equals 14 residues.

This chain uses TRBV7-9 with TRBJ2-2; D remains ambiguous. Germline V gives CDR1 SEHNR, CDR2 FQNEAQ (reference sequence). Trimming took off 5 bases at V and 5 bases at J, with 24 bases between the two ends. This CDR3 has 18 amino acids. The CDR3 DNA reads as TGTGCCAGCAGCCCTCGTGGCTCGGCCGGGTTACATACCGGGGAGCTGTTTTTT. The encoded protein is CASSPRGSAGLHTGELFF.

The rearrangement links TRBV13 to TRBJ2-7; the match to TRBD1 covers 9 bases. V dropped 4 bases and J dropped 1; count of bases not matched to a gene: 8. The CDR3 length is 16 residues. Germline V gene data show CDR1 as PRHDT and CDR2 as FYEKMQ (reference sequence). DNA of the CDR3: TGTGCCAGCAGCTCCTTCGACAGGGGGGTATCCTACGAGCAGTACTTC. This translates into CASSSFDRGVSYEQYF.

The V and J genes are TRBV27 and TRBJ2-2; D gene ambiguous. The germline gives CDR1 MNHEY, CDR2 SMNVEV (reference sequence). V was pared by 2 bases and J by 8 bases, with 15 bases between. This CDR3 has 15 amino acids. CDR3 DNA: TGTGCCAGCAGTTTACAACCCCCCCCACGGGGGGAGCTGTTTTTT. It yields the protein CASSLQPPPRGELFF.

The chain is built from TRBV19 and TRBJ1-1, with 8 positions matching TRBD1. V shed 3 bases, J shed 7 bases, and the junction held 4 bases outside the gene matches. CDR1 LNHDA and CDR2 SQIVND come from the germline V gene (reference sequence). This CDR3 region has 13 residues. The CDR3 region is CASSMGTGSEAFF. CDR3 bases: TGTGCCAGTAGTATGGGGACAGGCAGTGAAGCTTTCTTT.

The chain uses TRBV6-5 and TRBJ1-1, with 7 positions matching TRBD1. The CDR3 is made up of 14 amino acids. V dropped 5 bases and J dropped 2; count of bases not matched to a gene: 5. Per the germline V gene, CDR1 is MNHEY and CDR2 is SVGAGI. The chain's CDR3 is CASSKTGFNTEAFF. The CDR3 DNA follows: TGTGCCAGCAGTAAGACAGGGTTCAACACTGAAGCTTTCTTT.

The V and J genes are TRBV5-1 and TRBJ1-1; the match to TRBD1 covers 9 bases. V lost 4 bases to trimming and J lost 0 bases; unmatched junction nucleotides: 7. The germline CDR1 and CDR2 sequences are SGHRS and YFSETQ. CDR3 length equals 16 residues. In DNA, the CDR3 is TGCGCCAGCAGCATCGGACAGGGGACGTTGAACACTGAAGCTTTCTTT. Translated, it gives CASSIGQGTLNTEAFF.

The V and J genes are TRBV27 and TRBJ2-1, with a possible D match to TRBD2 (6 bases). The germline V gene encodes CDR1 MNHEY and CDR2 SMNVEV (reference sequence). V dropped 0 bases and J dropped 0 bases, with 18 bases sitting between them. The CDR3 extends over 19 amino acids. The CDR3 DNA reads TGTGCCAGCAGTTTATCCGTGGGAGGAGCGGAGAGCTCCTACAATGAGCAGTTCTTC. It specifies CASSLSVGGAESSYNEQFF.

The CDR3 coding sequence is TGTGCCAGATGTCCATCAGGGATGTACAATGAGCAGTTCTTC. Translation gives CARCPSGMYNEQFF. The chain employs TRBV5-3 and TRBJ2-1; a possible D gene is TRBD1 (5 bases). TRBV5-3 is flagged as an ORF with uncertain function. V lost 7 bases, J lost 4 bases, and 15 bases lay in between. The CDR3 extends over 14 amino acids.

This CDR3 is CATNLGHADTGELFF. The DNA of the CDR3 is TGTGCCACCAACCTAGGACATGCCGACACCGGGGAGCTGTTTTTT. The chain recombines TRBV15 with TRBJ2-2, with D tentatively TRBD1 (5 bases). The CDR3 runs to 15 residues. Germline V gene lookup returns CDR1 LNHNV and CDR2 YYDKDF (reference sequence). Trimming pared 7 bases from V and 3 bases from J, leaving 15 bases between.